The present T cell receptor (beta chain) was sequenced within a study of shared clonotypes between healthy human individuals. V was pared by 6 bases and J by 8 bases, with 13 bases between. The length of the CDR3 is 11 residues. CDR1 is DFQATT and CDR2 is SNEGSKA in the germline V gene (reference sequence). Profiled with immunoSEQ multiplex PCR; TCRdb holds only in-frame clones, not every one. The repertoire has about 340,000 clones, more than 60% of them found once; the top ten carry under 11%. The chain combines TRBV20-1 with TRBJ1-2; unclear D gene. The clonotype originates from a man younger than 40 in good health. The source material was memory CD4+ T cells sorted from blood. The subset: CD45RA-negative fraction. The CDR3: CSARVSTGYTF. CDR3 nucleotide sequence: TGCAGTGCCCGCGTTAGCACCGGCTACACCTTC.